The sequence of this T cell receptor (beta chain) was determined in a study of molecular identifiers for immune sequencing clone quantification. Construction of naive CD8 libraries employed about 18,000 to 1,100,000 sorted cells together with 10%, 30% or 50% RNA. MiXCR was run by TCRdb on the PCR reads, yielding one entry per CDR3 protein. The table records over 550,000 distinct CDR3 sequences, roughly 25% of them present only once. Looked up from germline, CDR1 is LGHDT and CDR2 is YNNKEL (reference sequence). V dropped 0 bases and J dropped 6; count of bases not matched to a gene: 6. This CDR3 is built from 15 residues. This clonotype was picked up a small number of times.

Sequenced: naive CD8+ T cells from blood, with Jurkat cell RNA spiked in. As for subset: FACS-sorted CD8+CD4-CCR7+CD45RA+ naive T cells. The chain uses TRBV3-1 and TRBJ2-7; 9 nucleotides line up with TRBD1. This TCR derives from a human donor in good health. Some libraries in this study had Jurkat cell RNA spiked in. The CDR3, as DNA: TGTGCCAGCAGCCAAGATAGGACAGGGGTTTCCGAGCAGTACTTC. Its protein is CASSQDRTGVSEQYF.